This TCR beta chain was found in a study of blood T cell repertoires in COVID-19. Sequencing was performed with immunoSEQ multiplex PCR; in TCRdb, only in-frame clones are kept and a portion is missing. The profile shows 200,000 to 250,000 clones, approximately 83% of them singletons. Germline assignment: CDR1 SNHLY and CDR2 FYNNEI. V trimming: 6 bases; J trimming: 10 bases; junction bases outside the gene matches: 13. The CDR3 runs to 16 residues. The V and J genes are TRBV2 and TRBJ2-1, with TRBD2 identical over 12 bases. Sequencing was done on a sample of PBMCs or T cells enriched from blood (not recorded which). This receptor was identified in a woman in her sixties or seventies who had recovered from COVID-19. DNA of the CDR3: TGTGCCAGCAGAGGTCTGACTAGCGGGGGCTCAGGGGAGCAGTTCTTC. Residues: CASRGLTSGGSGEQFF.